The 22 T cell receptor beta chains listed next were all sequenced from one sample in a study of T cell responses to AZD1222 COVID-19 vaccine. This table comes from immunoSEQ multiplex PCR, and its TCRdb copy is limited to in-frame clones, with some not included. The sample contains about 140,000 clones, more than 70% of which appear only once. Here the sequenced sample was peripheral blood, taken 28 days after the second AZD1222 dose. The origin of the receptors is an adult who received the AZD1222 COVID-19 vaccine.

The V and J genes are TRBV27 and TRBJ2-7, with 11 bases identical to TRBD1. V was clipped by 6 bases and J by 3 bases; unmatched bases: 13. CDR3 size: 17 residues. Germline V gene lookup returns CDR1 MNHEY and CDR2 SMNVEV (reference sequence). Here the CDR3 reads CASSLRQPGQGGYEQYF. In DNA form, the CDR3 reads TGTGCCAGCAGCCTGAGACAGCCGGGACAGGGGGGCTACGAGCAGTACTTC.

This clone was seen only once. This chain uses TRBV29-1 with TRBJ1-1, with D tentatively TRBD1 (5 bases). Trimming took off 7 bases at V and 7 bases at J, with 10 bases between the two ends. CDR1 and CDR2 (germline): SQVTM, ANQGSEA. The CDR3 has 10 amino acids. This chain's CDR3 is CSDRDVEAFF. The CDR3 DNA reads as TGCAGCGATAGGGACGTTGAAGCTTTCTTT.

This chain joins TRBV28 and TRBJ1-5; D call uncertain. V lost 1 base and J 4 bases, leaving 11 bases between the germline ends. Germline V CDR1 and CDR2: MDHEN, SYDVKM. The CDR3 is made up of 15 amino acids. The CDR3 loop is CASSLFPGLNQPQHF. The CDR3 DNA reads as TGTGCCAGCAGTTTATTTCCGGGATTGAATCAGCCCCAGCATTTT.

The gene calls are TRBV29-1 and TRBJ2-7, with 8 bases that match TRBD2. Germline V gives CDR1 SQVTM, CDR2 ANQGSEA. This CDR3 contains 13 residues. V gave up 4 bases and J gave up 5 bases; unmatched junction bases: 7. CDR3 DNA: TGCAGCGTTGGAACGGGAGGGGGGGACGAGCAGTACTTC. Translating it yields CSVGTGGGDEQYF.

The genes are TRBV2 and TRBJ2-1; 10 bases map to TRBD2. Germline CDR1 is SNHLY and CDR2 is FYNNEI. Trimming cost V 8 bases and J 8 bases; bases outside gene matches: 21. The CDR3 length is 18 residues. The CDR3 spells CASGSGRAISPWYYEQFF. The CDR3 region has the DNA TGTGCCAGCGGGAGCGGGAGGGCCATTAGCCCCTGGTACTATGAGCAGTTCTTC.

The DNA of the CDR3 is TGTGCCAGCAGTTTAAGAATCGAGGGCCACACCATATATTTT. Its translation: CASSLRIEGHTIYF. This rearrangement joins TRBV28 to TRBJ1-3; no clear D gene. The V and J ends lost 2 bases and 8 bases respectively, with 13 bases between them. The CDR3 has 14 amino acids. The germline CDR1 and CDR2 sequences are MDHEN and SYDVKM.

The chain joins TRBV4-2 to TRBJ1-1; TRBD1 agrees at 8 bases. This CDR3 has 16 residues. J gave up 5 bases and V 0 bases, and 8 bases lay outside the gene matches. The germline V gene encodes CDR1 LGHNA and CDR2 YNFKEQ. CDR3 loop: CASSQDWTGLGTEAFF. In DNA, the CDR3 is TGTGCCAGCAGCCAAGACTGGACAGGGCTGGGGACTGAAGCTTTCTTT.

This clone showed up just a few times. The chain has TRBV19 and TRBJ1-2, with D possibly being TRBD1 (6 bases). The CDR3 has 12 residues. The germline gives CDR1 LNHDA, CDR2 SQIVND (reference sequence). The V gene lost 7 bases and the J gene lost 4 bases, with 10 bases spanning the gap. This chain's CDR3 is CASTTGSYGYTF. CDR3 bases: TGTGCCAGTACTACAGGGAGCTATGGCTACACCTTC.

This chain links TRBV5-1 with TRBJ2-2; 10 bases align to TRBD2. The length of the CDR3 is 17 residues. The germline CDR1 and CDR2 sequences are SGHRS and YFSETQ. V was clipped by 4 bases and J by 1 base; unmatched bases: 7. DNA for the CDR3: TGCGCCAGCAGCGATGGCTCTAGCGGGAGGAACACCGGGGAGCTGTTTTTT. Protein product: CASSDGSSGRNTGELFF.

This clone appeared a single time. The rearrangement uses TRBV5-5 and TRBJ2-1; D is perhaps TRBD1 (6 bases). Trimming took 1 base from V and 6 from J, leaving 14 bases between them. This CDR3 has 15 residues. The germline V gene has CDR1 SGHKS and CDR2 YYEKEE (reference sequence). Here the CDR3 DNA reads TGTGCCAGCAGCTTGTGGTCAGGGGCCGGCAATGAGCAGTTCTTC. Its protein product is CASSLWSGAGNEQFF.

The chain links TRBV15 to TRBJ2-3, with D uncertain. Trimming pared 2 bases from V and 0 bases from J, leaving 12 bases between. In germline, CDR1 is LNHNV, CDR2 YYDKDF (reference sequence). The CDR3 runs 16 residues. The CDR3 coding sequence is TGTGCCACCAGCAGACGGGTAATCTTTAGCACAGATACGCAGTATTTT. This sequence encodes CATSRRVIFSTDTQYF.

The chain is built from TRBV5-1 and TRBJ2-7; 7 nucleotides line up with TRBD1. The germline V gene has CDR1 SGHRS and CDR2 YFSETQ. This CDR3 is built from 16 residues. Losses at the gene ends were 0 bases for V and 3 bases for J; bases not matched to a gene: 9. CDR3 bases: TGCGCCAGCAGCTTGGAAGGGACAGTACTAGGCTACGAGCAGTACTTC. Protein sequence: CASSLEGTVLGYEQYF. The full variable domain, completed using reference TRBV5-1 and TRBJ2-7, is KAGVTQTPRYLIKTRGQQVTLSCSPISGHRSVSWYQQTPGQGLQFLFEYFSETQRNKGNFPGRFSGRQFSNSRSEMNVSTLELGDSALYLCASSLEGTVLGYEQYFGPGTRLTVT.

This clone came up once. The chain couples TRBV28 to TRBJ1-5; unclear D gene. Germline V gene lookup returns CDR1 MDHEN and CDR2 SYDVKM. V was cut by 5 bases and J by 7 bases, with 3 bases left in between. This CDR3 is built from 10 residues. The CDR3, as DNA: TGTGCCAGCAGTCAACAGCCCCAGCATTTT. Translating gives CASSQQPQHF. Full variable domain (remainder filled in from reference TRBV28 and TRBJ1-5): DVKVTQSSRYLVKRTGEKVFLECVQDMDHENMFWYRQDPGLGLRLIYFSYDVKMKEKGDIPEGYSVSREKKERFSLILESASTNQTSMYLCASSQQPQHFGDGTRLSIL.

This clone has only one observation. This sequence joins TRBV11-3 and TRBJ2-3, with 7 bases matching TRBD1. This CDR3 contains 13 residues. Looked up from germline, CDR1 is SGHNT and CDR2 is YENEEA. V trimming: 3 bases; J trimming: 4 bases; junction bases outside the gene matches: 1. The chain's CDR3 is CASSFQGADTQYF. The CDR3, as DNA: TGTGCCAGCAGCTTTCAGGGGGCAGATACGCAGTATTTT.

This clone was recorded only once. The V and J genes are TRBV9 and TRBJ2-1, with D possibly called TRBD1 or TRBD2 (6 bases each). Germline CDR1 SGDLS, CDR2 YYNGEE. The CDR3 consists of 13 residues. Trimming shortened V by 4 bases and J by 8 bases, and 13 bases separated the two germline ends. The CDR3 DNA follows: TGTGCCAGCAGCCTCCGTAGGGGGGATGAGCAGTTCTTC. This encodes CASSLRRGDEQFF.

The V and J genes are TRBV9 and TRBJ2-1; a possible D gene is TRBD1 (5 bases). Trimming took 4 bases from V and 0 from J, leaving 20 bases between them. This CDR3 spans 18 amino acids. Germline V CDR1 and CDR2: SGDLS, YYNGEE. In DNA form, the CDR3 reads TGTGCCAGCAGCCCCCCTGGGGCCCTGGTATCCTCCTACAATGAGCAGTTCTTC. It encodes CASSPPGALVSSYNEQFF.

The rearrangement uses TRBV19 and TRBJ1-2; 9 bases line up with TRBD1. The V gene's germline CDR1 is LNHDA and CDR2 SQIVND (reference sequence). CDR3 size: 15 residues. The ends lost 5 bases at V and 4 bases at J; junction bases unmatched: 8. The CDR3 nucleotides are TGTGCCAGTAGTGTTAACCGGGACAGGGTCTATGGCTACACCTTC. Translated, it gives CASSVNRDRVYGYTF.

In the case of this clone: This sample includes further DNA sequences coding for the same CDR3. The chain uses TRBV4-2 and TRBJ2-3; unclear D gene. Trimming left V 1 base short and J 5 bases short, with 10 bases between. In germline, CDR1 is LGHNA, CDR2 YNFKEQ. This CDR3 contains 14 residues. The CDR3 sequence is CASSQGTGKDTQYF. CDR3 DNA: TGTGCCAGCAGCCAAGGGACCGGTAAAGATACGCAGTATTTT.

The CDR3 loop is CASSSRRDNEQYF. The CDR3 nucleotides are TGTGCCAGCAGCTCTCGGCGAGATAACGAGCAGTACTTC. This rearrangement joins TRBV7-6 to TRBJ2-7; D is unresolved. Trimming left V 4 bases short and J 5 bases short, with 12 bases between. Germline lookup yields CDR1 SGHVS and CDR2 FNYEAQ. The CDR3 totals 13 residues.

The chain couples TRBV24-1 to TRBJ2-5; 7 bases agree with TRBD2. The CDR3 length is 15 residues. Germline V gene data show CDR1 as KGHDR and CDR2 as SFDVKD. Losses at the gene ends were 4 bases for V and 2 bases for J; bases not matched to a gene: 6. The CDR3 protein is CATSETPGLQETQYF. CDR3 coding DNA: TGTGCCACCAGTGAAACCCCGGGACTACAAGAGACCCAGTACTTC.

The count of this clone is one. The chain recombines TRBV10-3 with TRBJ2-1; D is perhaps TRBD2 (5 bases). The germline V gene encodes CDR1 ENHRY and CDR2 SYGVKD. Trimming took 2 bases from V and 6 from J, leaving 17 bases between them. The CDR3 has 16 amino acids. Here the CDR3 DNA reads TGTGCCATCAGTGAGCCCGCCCAACTCGCGGGCAATGAGCAGTTCTTC. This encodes CAISEPAQLAGNEQFF.

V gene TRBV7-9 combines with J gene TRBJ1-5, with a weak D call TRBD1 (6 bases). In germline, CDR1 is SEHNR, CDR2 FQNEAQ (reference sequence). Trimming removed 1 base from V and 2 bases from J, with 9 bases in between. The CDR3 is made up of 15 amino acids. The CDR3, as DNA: TGTGCCAGCAGCTTAGGGGGGGCTCGCAATCAGCCCCAGCATTTT. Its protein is CASSLGGARNQPQHF.